These T cell receptor beta chains were read from a single sample in a study of blood T cell repertoires in COVID-19. Only in-frame clones appear in the TCRdb table, and some are missing; sequencing was by immunoSEQ multiplex PCR. The sample has around 82,000 clones, around 89% seen once. Sequences were obtained from peripheral blood. These receptors came from a man in his 70s with active or convalescent COVID-19. Each CDR3 is given with its conserved first and last residue. D genes are given only for firm matches. For some rows the clone size is stated as once, few or many, or as a class when expanded; others skip it.

clone size,D gene,V gene,J gene,CDR3 DNA,CDR3 protein
.,.,TRBV18,TRBJ2-3,TGTGCCAGCTCAGCAATCAAGGCAGCGGATACGCAGTATTTT,CASSAIKAADTQYF
.,TRBD1,TRBV19,TRBJ1-5,TGTGCCAGTAGCAGGGGGAAATATCAGCCCCAGCATTTT,CASSRGKYQPQHF
.,.,TRBV5-1,TRBJ1-3,TGCGCCAGCAGTCCCACAGGGTCCTTCTCTGGAAACACCATATATTTT,CASSPTGSFSGNTIYF
.,TRBD1,TRBV19,TRBJ1-1,TGTGCCAGTAGGAGGGGACAGGGGAACACTGAAGCTTTCTTT,CASRRGQGNTEAFF
.,.,TRBV5-4,TRBJ2-5,TGTGCCAGCAGCTTAGCTAGCGTGGAGACCCAGTACTTC,CASSLASVETQYF
.,.,TRBV24-1,TRBJ2-5,TGTGCCACCAGTGATTTGGCGGAGACCCAGTACTTC,CATSDLAETQYF
.,.,TRBV15,TRBJ1-1,TGTGCCACCAGCAGAGATTTAAGGGGTACGAACACTGAAGCTTTCTTT,CATSRDLRGTNTEAFF
.,TRBD1,TRBV11-2,TRBJ1-1,TGTGCCACCGGAGAGGAGGGGGCAAGGAACACTGAAGCTTTCTTT,CATGEEGARNTEAFF
.,.,TRBV7-2,TRBJ1-2,TGTGCCAGCAGCTTAGGAGGTACCCTCCGTTCTAACTATGGCTACACCTTC,CASSLGGTLRSNYGYTF
.,TRBD2,TRBV4-2,TRBJ2-5,TGTGCCAGCAGCCAAGGACTAGCGGGGTCAAGAGAGACCCAGTACTTC,CASSQGLAGSRETQYF
.,.,TRBV4-3,TRBJ2-7,TGCGCCAGCAGCCAAGATCCACGCGAAGAGCAGTACTTC,CASSQDPREEQYF
.,.,TRBV9,TRBJ2-3,TGTGCCAGCAGCGTAGCCTCCCTAGTAACTATTAGCACAGATACGCAGTATTTT,CASSVASLVTISTDTQYF
.,TRBD1,TRBV3-1/TRBV3-2,TRBJ2-7,TGTGCCAGCAGCCAAGGGACAGGCTCCTACGAGCAGTACTTC,CASSQGTGSYEQYF
.,.,TRBV30,TRBJ1-5,TGTGCCTGGAGTGGGGGGGGAAAACAGCCCCAGCATTTT,CAWSGGGKQPQHF
.,TRBD1,TRBV2,TRBJ1-6,TGTGCCAGCAGATATCCGGGACAGGGGGCGAACTCCTATAATTCACCCCTCCACTTT,CASRYPGQGANSYNSPLHF
.,TRBD1,TRBV7-2,TRBJ1-2,TGTGCCAGCAGCTCGGGACAGACTTATGGCTACACCTTC,CASSSGQTYGYTF
once,.,TRBV12-3/TRBV12-4,TRBJ1-2,TGTGCCAGCAGTTCAGGGAGGTCGTACACCTTC,CASSSGRSYTF
.,.,TRBV10-1,TRBJ1-1,TGCGCCAGCAGTGTTGGGGGGGCAGCGGCTGAAGCTTTCTTT,CASSVGGAAAEAFF
.,.,TRBV25-1,TRBJ1-4,TGTGCCAGCAGTGATGCGGGGCAGAATGAAAAACTGTTTTTT,CASSDAGQNEKLFF